Described below is a single TCR beta chain sequence and its context. It lacks a known antigen. One base away there is no much larger clone; base qualities are not given. Library method: the immunoSEQ multiplex PCR assay. From the authors' description of their analysis: A statistical classification framework was built to diagnose cytomegalovirus status from the catalog of TCR beta chain sequences. In its TCRdb copy, this immuneACCESS table keeps in-frame sequences only and misses some clones. Where compared with another copy, unresolved V genes explain less than half of these, and the others have no known cause. V, J and clone size are taken as reported in that table, and D and trimming were inferred from the DNA itself. In all, the sample holds 150,000 to 200,000 clones, and less than 90% of those were seen once. Roughly a tenth of the sample rests with the top ten. Separate from the approximately 690-subject first cohort, the validation cohort of over 90 subjects was the group to which the donors belonged.

This sample was taken from a study of cytomegalovirus exposure and HLA in healthy donors (dated by TCRdb to 2016 to 2017). About the investigation overall: According to a later analysis, the roughly 120 validation repertoires were produced on the same platform as the approximately 610 repertoires of the first cohort. The study was designed to test whether signatures of past pathogen exposure could be identified by cataloging public T cell receptors. A separate validation cohort of about 110 different subjects was used in addition to the approximately 610-subject first cohort. To predict cytomegalovirus infection status, the study brought together high-throughput TCR immunosequencing, statistical association of individual TCRs with disease status, and machine learning.

The investigation overall reported the following: A later analysis had no HLA typing for the validation cohort, so co-occurrence there was scored across all 130 or so repertoires. Cytomegalovirus status was reported to be diagnosed by the classifier with high specificity and sensitivity in both the original and validation cohorts. In the study, roughly 160 TCR beta chains were listed as associated with cytomegalovirus. According to the authors, the approach could potentially be generalized to other disease states and immunological phenotypes. While some public TCRs were present in many individuals, most TCR sequences turned up only very rarely across donors. A later analysis found that TCRs clustered in the first cohort also tended to co-occur in the roughly 120 validation repertoires, with 94% of cluster scores above 0. In vitro tests confirmed that three of the cytomegalovirus-associated TCR beta chains recognize cytomegalovirus antigens.

This receptor was taken from a man aged 25 to 40 in good health and CMV-seropositive. Sample: PBMCs.

The DNA reads TGTGCCAGCAGTTTGGCGACAGGGGAGACCGGGGAGCTGTTTTTT. The resulting protein is CASSLATGETGELFF. This receptor chain uses TRBV27 and TRBJ2-2; 8 bases in the junction line up with TRBD1. The CDR3 has 15 amino acids, counting the end cysteine and phenylalanine. Just CDR3 DNA is preserved here, 45 bases in frame from base 1. Relative to germline, V is missing 3 bases and J is missing 5 bases, with 5 bases of the junction outside any gene match. The germline V gene (reference sequence) specifies MNHEY as CDR1 and SMNVEV as CDR2.